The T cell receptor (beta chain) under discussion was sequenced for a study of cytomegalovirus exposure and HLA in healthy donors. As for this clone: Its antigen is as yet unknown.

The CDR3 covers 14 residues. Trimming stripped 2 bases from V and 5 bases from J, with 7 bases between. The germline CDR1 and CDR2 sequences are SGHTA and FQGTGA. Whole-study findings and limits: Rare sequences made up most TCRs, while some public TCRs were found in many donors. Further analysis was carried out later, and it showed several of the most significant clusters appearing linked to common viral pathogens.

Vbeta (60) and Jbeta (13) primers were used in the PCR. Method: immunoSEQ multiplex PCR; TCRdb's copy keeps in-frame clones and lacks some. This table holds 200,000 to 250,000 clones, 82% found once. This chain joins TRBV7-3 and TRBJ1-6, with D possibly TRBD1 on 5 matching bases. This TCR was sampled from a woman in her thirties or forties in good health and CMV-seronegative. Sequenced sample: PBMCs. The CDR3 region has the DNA TGTGCCAGCAGCTTATCGGGGGATAATTCACCCCTCCACTTT. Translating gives CASSLSGDNSPLHF.